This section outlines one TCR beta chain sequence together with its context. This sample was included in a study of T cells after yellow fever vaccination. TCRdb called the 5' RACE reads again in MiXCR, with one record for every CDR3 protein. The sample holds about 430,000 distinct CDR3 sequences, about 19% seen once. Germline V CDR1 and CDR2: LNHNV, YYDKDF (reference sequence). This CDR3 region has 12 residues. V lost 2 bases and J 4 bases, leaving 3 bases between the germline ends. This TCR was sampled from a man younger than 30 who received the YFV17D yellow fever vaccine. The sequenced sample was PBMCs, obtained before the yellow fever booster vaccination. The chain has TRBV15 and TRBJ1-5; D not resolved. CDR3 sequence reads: CATSRINQPQHF. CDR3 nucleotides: TGTGCCACCAGCAGAATTAATCAGCCCCAGCATTTT.